One sample yielded the 18 T cell receptor beta chains listed below, sequenced in a study of blood T cells in healthy people across ages. Combining a sample-barcoded 5' primer with a J-beta primer mix, a second PCR ran for roughly 7 to 12 cycles. In TCRdb, the 5' RACE reads were re-called with MiXCR into one record per CDR3 protein. The sample consists of approximately 360,000 distinct CDR3 sequences, 50% to 60% of them appearing once. What was sequenced was blood. The receptors originated from a man aged 55-75 years in good health.

The CDR3 sequence is CASSEALATNEKLFF. DNA of the CDR3: TGTGCCAGCAGTGAGGCCCTAGCAACTAATGAAAAACTGTTTTTT. The chain carries TRBV25-1 and TRBJ1-4; D gene ambiguous. V gave up 3 bases and J gave up 0 bases, with 8 bases separating them. The CDR3 runs to 15 residues. CDR1 MGHDK and CDR2 SYGVNS come from the germline V gene.

The chain combines TRBV6-2 or TRBV6-3 with TRBJ2-1; 9 positions match TRBD2. Trimming at V came to 4 bases and at J to 5 bases, leaving 6 bases not matched to a gene. The V gene's germline CDR1 is MNHEY and CDR2 SVGEGT. This CDR3 contains 15 residues. CDR3 nucleotide sequence: TGTGCCAGCAGTTGGAGAGCGGGAGGCGACAATGAGCAGTTCTTC. Protein: CASSWRAGGDNEQFF.

This chain links TRBV14 with TRBJ1-2, with D possibly TRBD1 on 5 matching bases. V shed 1 base and J shed 8 bases, with 11 bases lying between them. This CDR3 is built from 13 residues. Germline V gene lookup returns CDR1 SGHDN and CDR2 FVKESK. CDR3 residues: CASSQAGFGGYTF. The CDR3 DNA follows: TGTGCCAGCAGCCAAGCAGGGTTCGGGGGCTACACCTTC.

CDR3 loop: CASSLEGQYEQYF. The DNA of the CDR3 is TGTGCCAGCAGTTTGGAGGGACAGTACGAGCAGTACTTC. The chain has TRBV12-3 or TRBV12-4 and TRBJ2-7; weak D call: TRBD1 (7 bases). Trimming removed 3 bases at V and 4 bases at J, with 10 bases between. This CDR3 region has 13 residues.

The rearrangement joins TRBV7-2 to TRBJ2-5; tentatively, D is TRBD2 (6 bases). Germline CDR1 is SGHTA and CDR2 is FQGNSA. Trimming pared 6 bases from V and 0 bases from J, leaving 8 bases between. CDR3 length: 13 residues. Here the CDR3 DNA reads TGTGCCAGCAGTGGGACTTACCAAGAGACCCAGTACTTC. Translated: CASSGTYQETQYF.

CDR3 amino acids: CASRSGLAAQGAQYF. In DNA form, the CDR3 reads TGTGCCAGCAGGTCAGGACTAGCGGCCCAGGGGGCCCAGTACTTC. The rearrangement uses TRBV7-2 and TRBJ2-7; 10 bases are a match to TRBD2. CDR1 is SGHTA and CDR2 is FQGNSA in the germline V gene. Losses at the gene ends were 6 bases for V and 10 bases for J; bases not matched to a gene: 15. The CDR3 is 15 amino acids.

This clonotype showed up just a few times. The chain is built from TRBV10-3 and TRBJ2-7, with D possibly being TRBD2 (5 bases). Trimming pared 4 bases from V and 1 base from J, leaving 11 bases between. CDR1 is ENHRY, CDR2 SYGVKD, per germline. The length of the CDR3 is 14 residues. Here the CDR3 DNA reads TGTGCCATCAGTGGGGCGGGTTCATCCTACGAGCAGTACTTC. Translated: CAISGAGSSYEQYF.

This clonotype was counted a few times. The J gene is TRBJ2-3, the V gene TRBV5-1; D tentatively fits TRBD1 or TRBD2 (7 bases each). The V gene's germline CDR1 is SGHRS and CDR2 YFSETQ. Deletions cut 0 bases from V and 6 bases from J, with 14 bases between. The CDR3 loop spans 15 amino acids. The CDR3 region is CASSLERGQYDTQYF. CDR3 DNA: TGCGCCAGCAGCTTGGAGCGGGGACAGTACGATACGCAGTATTTT.

Points on this clonotype: A much larger clonotype is one base distant, so this may be a read error. As DNA, the CDR3 is TGTGCCAGCAGCACAAGACGAGCGGGGTTGTACGAGCAGTACTTC. This encodes CASSTRRAGLYEQYF. This chain links TRBV7-2 with TRBJ2-4; TRBD2 aligns across 7 bases. The J call may be incorrect, as the DNA end agrees better with TRBJ2-7. This CDR3 spans 15 amino acids. From germline, CDR1 is SGHTA and CDR2 FQGNSA.

V is TRBV28 and J is TRBJ2-7; D is perhaps TRBD2 (5 bases). This CDR3 is built from 16 residues. Looked up from germline, CDR1 is MDHEN and CDR2 is SYDVKM. Trimming stripped 4 bases from V and 3 bases from J, with 19 bases between. CDR3 sequence reads: CASSSVTGSFYYEQYF. Here the CDR3 DNA reads TGTGCCAGCAGTTCTGTAACTGGGAGCTTCTACTACGAGCAGTACTTC.

This clonotype was observed at least ten times. The chain has TRBV4-2 and TRBJ2-7; D possibly corresponds to TRBD2 (6 bases). Between the trimmed V and J ends, which lost 1 base and 5 bases, there was a span of 15 bases. The CDR3 runs to 15 residues. Germline V CDR1 and CDR2: LGHNA, YNFKEQ. The CDR3 DNA sequence: TGTGCCAGCAGCCAAGGGCTAGCGATCCGACACGAGCAGTACTTC. It yields the protein CASSQGLAIRHEQYF.

The chain carries TRBV6-6 and TRBJ1-6, with D possibly matching TRBD1 (6 bases). Germline CDR1 MNHNY, CDR2 SVGAGI (reference sequence). Trimming took 5 bases from V and 7 from J, leaving 6 bases between them. The CDR3 consists of 12 residues. DNA for the CDR3: TGTGCCAGCAGTACAGGGAATTCACCCCTCCACTTT. It translates to CASSTGNSPLHF.

This clonotype was counted ten times or more. V usage is TRBV7-2 and J usage is TRBJ2-7; TRBD2 agrees at 15 bases. Looked up from germline, CDR1 is SGHTA and CDR2 is FQGNSA. The V segment lost 5 bases and the J segment 0 bases; nucleotides outside the gene matches: 11. This CDR3 spans 19 amino acids. In DNA form, the CDR3 reads TGTGCCAGCAGCCACCCCTCCGGGACTAGCGGGAGGAGCTCCTACGAGCAGTACTTC. Translated, it gives CASSHPSGTSGRSSYEQYF.

This clonotype was picked up a small number of times. The chain recombines TRBV20-1 with TRBJ2-3; 15 bases are shared with TRBD2. After removal of 6 bases from V and 9 bases from J, the junction contained 10 bases not matched to a gene. The CDR3 consists of 15 residues. From germline, CDR1 is DFQATT and CDR2 SNEGSKA (reference sequence). The CDR3 nucleotides are TGCAGTGCGAGGACTAGCGGGAGGGCACAGGGAACGCAGTATTTT. Translated: CSARTSGRAQGTQYF.

This clonotype appeared a single time. This chain connects TRBV29-1 to TRBJ2-7; possibly TRBD1 for D (6 bases). The V end was cut by 7 bases, the J end by 0 bases, with 16 bases between. This CDR3 is built from 14 residues. The germline CDR1 and CDR2 sequences are SQVTM and ANQGSEA. This CDR3 reads CSAARDTASYEQYF. The CDR3 bases are TGCAGCGCTGCCCGGGACACGGCCTCCTACGAGCAGTACTTC.

The V and J genes are TRBV20-1 and TRBJ2-5; either TRBD1 or TRBD2 may fit D (5 bases each). The CDR3 totals 15 residues. Trimming removed 2 bases from V and 5 bases from J, with 18 bases in between. Germline V gene sequence: CDR1 DFQATT, CDR2 SNEGSKA (reference sequence). CDR3 loop: CSARSLRDPGETQYF. The CDR3 region has the DNA TGCAGTGCTAGATCCTTAAGGGACCCGGGGGAGACCCAGTACTTC.

The chain joins TRBV28 to TRBJ2-5, with TRBD1 identical over 7 bases. The V and J ends lost 3 bases and 5 bases, in that order; junction bases with no gene match: 9. This CDR3 is built from 15 residues. Germline values: CDR1 MDHEN, CDR2 SYDVKM. For the CDR3, the DNA is TGTGCCAGCAGTTTCCCACAGGGGTCCCGGGAGACCCAGTACTTC. It encodes CASSFPQGSRETQYF. The full variable domain, rest sourced from reference TRBV28 and TRBJ2-5, is DVKVTQSSRYLVKRTGEKVFLECVQDMDHENMFWYRQDPGLGLRLIYFSYDVKMKEKGDIPEGYSVSREKKERFSLILESASTNQTSMYLCASSFPQGSRETQYFGPGTRLLVL.

V gene TRBV5-6 combines with J gene TRBJ1-4; 9 nucleotides match TRBD1. Germline V CDR1 and CDR2: SGHDT, YYEEEE. The CDR3 is 15 residues long. V lost 4 bases and J lost 3; bases outside the gene matches: 4. CDR3 in DNA: TGTGCCAGCAGCGGGGGGACAGGGCCTAATGAAAAACTGTTTTTT. Encoded protein: CASSGGTGPNEKLFF. Full variable domain (rest looked up from reference TRBV5-6 and TRBJ1-4): DAGVTQSPTHLIKTRGQQVTLRCSPKSGHDTVSWYQQALGQGPQFIFQYYEEEERQRGNFPDRFSGHQFPNYSSELNVNALLLGDSALYLCASSGGTGPNEKLFFGSGTQLSVL.